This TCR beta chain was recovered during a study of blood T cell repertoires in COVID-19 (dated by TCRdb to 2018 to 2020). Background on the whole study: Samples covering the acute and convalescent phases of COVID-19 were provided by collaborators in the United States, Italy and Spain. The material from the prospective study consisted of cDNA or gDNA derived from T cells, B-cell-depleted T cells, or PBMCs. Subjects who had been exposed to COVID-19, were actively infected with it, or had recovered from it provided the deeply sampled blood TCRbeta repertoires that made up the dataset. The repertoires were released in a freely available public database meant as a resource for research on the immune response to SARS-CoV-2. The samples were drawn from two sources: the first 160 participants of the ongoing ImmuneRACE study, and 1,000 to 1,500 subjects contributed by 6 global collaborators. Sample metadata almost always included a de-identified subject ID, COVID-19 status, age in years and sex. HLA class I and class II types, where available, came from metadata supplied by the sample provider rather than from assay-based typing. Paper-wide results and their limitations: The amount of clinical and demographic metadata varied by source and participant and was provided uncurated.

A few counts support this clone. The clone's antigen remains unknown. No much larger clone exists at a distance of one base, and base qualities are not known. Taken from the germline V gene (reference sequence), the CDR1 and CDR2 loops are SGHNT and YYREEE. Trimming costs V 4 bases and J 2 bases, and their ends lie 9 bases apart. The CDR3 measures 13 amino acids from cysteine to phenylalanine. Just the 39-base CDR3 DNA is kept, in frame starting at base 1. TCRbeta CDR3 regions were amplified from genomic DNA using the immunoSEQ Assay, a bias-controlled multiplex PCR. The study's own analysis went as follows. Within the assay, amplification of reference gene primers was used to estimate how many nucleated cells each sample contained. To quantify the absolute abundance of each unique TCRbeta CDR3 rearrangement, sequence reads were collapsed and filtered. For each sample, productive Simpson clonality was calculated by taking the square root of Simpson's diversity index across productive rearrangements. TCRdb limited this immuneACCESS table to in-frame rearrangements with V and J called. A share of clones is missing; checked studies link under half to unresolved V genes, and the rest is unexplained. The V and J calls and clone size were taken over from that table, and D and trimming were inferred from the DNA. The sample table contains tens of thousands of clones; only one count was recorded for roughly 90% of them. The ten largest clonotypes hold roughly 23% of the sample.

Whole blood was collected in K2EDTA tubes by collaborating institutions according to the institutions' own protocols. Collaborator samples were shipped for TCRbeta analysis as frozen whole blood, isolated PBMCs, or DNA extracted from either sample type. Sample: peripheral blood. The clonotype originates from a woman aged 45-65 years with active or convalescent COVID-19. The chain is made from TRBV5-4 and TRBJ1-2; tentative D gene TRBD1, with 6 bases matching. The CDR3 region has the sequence CASSLGGNYGYTF. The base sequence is TGTGCCAGCAGCCTAGGGGGAAACTATGGCTACACCTTC.